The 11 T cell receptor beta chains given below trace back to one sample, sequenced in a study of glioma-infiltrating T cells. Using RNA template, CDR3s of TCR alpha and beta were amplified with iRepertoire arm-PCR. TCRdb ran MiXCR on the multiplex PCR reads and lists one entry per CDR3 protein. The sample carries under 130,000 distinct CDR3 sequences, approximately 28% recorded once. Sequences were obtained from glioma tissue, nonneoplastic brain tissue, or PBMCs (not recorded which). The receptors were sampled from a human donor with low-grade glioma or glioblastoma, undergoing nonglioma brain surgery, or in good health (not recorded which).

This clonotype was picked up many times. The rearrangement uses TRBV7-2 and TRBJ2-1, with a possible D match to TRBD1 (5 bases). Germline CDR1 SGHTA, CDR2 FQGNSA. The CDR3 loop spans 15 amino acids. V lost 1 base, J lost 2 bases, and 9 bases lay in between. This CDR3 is CASSLDRPTYNEQFF. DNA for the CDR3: TGTGCCAGCAGCTTAGACAGGCCTACCTACAATGAGCAGTTCTTC.

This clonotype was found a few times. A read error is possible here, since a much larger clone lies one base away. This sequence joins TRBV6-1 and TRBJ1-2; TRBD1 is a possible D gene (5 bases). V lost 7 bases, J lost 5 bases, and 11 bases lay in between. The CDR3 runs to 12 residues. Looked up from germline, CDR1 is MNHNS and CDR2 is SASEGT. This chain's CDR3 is CASIGGAYGYTF. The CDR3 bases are TGTGCCAGCATTGGAGGGGCATATGGCTACACCTTC.

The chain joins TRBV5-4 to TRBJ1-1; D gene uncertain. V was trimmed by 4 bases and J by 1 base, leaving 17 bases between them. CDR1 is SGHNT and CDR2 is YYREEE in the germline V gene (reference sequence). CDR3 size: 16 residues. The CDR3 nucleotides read TGTGCCAGCAGCCCCCTCGTTTTGGGGTCGAACACTGAAGCTTTCTTT. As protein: CASSPLVLGSNTEAFF.

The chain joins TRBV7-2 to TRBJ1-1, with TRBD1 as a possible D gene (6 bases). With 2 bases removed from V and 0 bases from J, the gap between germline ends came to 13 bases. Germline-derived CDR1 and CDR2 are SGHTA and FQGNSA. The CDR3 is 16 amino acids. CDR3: CASSLLAGAMNTEAFF. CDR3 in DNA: TGTGCCAGCAGCTTACTGGCAGGGGCCATGAACACTGAAGCTTTCTTT.

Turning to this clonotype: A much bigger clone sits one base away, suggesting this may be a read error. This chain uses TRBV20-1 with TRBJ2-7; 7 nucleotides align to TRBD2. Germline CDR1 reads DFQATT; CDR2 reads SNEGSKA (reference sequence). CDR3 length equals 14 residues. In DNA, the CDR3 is TGCAGTGCTGGAGATGGGACTACTATTGACGGGCAGTACTTC. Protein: CSAGDGTTIDGQYF.

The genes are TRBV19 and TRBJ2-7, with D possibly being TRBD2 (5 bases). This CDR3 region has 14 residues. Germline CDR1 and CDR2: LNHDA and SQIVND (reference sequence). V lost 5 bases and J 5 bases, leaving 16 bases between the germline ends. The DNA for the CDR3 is TGTGCCAGTAGTTCAGGACTCTTCCCGCACGAGCAGTACTTC. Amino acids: CASSSGLFPHEQYF.

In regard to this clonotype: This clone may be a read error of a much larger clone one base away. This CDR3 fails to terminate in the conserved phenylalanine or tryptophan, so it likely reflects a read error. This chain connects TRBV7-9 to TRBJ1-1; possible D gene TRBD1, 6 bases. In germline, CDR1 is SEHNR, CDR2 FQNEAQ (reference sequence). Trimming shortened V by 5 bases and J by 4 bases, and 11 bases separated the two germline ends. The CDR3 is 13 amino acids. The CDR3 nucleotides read TGTGCCAGCAGCCCGACAGGACGCACTGAAGCTTTCTCT. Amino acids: CASSPTGRTEAFS.

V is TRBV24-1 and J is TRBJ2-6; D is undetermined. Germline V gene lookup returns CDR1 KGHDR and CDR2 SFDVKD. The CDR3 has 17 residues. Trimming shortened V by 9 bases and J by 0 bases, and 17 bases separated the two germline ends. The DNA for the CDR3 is TGTGCCACCGGGCACATTATCGCCGCCTCTGGGGCCAACGTCCTGACTTTC. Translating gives CATGHIIAASGANVLTF.

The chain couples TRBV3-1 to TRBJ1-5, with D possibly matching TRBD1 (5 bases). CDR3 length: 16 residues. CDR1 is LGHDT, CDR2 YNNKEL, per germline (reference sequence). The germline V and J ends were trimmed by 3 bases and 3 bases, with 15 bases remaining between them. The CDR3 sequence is CASSQEGRGPNQPQHF. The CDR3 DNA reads TGTGCCAGCAGCCAGGAAGGTCGGGGCCCCAATCAGCCCCAGCATTTT.

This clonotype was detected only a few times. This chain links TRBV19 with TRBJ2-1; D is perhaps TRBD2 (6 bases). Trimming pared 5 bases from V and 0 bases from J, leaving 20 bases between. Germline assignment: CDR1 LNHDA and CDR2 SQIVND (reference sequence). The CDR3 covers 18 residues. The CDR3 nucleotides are TGTGCCAGTAGTCTTCTTGGGGACTTCACGAACTCCTACAATGAGCAGTTCTTC. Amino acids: CASSLLGDFTNSYNEQFF.

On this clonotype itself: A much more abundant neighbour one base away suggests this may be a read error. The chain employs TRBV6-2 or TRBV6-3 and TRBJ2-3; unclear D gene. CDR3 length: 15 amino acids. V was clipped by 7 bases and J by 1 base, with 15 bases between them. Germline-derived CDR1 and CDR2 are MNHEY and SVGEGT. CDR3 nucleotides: TGTGCCAGCATCAGATCACAGCGAGGCACAGATACGCAGTATTTT. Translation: CASIRSQRGTDTQYF.